This passage covers 11 T cell receptor beta chains from one sample sequenced in a study of T cells in Graves' hyperthyroidism and ophthalmopathy. It was RNA transcripts that yielded the amplified TCR beta CDR3 regions. HTBI primers were used for first-round RT-PCR of the TCR CDR3. TCRdb fed the multiplex PCR reads into MiXCR, producing one record per CDR3 protein. Of approximately 720,000 distinct CDR3 sequences in the sample, about 19% were seen once. The specimen sequenced was blood. These receptors were collected from a woman aged 45-59 years with Graves' hyperthyroidism that later progressed to Graves' ophthalmopathy.

This clonotype showed up just a few times. One end of the junction is discordant with germline, which a read error may explain. The rearrangement uses TRBV30 and TRBJ1-1; 8 bases are shared with TRBD1. This CDR3 spans 12 amino acids. Germline loops: CDR1 GTSNPN, CDR2 SVGIG (reference sequence). This CDR3 reads CAWSTNRGTRVF. In DNA, the CDR3 is TGTGCCTGGAGTACAAACAGGGGGACGCGGGTCTTT.

A few counts support this clonotype. The genes are TRBV9 and TRBJ1-6; D may be TRBD1 (6 bases). This CDR3 is built from 14 residues. Germline V lookup: CDR1 SGDLS, CDR2 YYNGEE. Deletions cut 5 bases from V and 7 bases from J, with 13 bases between. In DNA, the CDR3 is TGTGCCAGCAGTGAAACCGACAGGAATTCACCCCTCCACTTT. As protein: CASSETDRNSPLHF.

This clonotype has more than one count but fewer than ten. The rearrangement links TRBV18 to TRBJ2-1; D remains ambiguous. V lost 4 bases and J 4 bases, leaving 14 bases between the germline ends. Germline V gene lookup returns CDR1 KGHSH and CDR2 LQKENI. CDR3 length: 15 amino acids. The CDR3 coding sequence is TGTGCCAGCTCACACAACAAAATGGGTTACAATGAGCAGTTCTTC. It specifies CASSHNKMGYNEQFF.

Written as DNA, the CDR3 is TGTGCCAGCAGTTACTCGGACCTTTATAATTCACCCCTCCACTTT. It encodes CASSYSDLYNSPLHF. This chain joins TRBV6-2 or TRBV6-3 and TRBJ1-6, with D uncertain. The V gene's germline CDR1 is MNHEY and CDR2 SVGEGT. The CDR3 runs to 15 residues. The ends were cut back, 0 bases at V and 4 bases at J, with 7 bases in the middle.

The rearrangement joins TRBV19 to TRBJ2-7, with a possible D match to TRBD2 (5 bases). CDR3 length: 15 residues. Per germline, CDR1 LNHDA and CDR2 SQIVND (reference sequence). V was pared by 6 bases and J by 1 base, with 16 bases between. For the CDR3, the DNA is TGTGCCAGTAGCTTAAGCGGAATAACTTCCTACGAGCAGTACTTC. Its protein product is CASSLSGITSYEQYF. Full variable domain (missing parts from reference TRBV19 and TRBJ2-7): DGGITQSPKYLFRKEGQNVTLSCEQNLNHDAMYWYRQDPGQGLRLIYYSQIVNDFQKGDIAEGYSVSREKKESFPLTVTSAQKNPTAFYLCASSLSGITSYEQYFGPGTRLTVT.

This clonotype was counted at least ten times. The chain recombines TRBV11-2 with TRBJ2-1; possible D gene TRBD1, 5 bases. V was shortened by 5 bases and J by 8 bases, with 13 bases between the two germline ends. Germline assignment: CDR1 SGHAT and CDR2 FQNNGV. The CDR3 contains 13 residues. The CDR3, as DNA: TGTGCCAGCAGCCGCGACAGTTCCCATGAGCAGTTCTTC. Protein: CASSRDSSHEQFF.

The genes are TRBV6-5 and TRBJ2-7, with D perhaps matching TRBD2 (5 bases). The CDR3 consists of 13 residues. V lost 0 bases and J lost 6, with 9 bases in between. Germline V lookup: CDR1 MNHEY, CDR2 SVGAGI. The CDR3 region has the DNA TGTGCCAGCAGTTACTCGATCCGGGGCGAGCAGTACTTC. It specifies CASSYSIRGEQYF.

In this sample, this clonotype turned up a few times. The rearrangement joins TRBV20-1 to TRBJ1-2, with D unclear. Trimming took off 3 bases at V and 8 bases at J, with 16 bases between the two ends. The CDR3 sequence is 13 residues long. The V gene's germline CDR1 is DFQATT and CDR2 SNEGSKA (reference sequence). The CDR3 here is CSASPDLAYGYTF. CDR3 DNA sequence: TGCAGTGCTAGCCCAGATTTGGCTTACGGCTACACCTTC.

The rearrangement joins TRBV3-1 to TRBJ1-2, with D uncertain. The CDR3 sequence is 12 residues long. CDR1 and CDR2 from the germline V gene are LGHDT and YNNKEL (reference sequence). V lost 2 bases and J 7 bases, leaving 8 bases between the germline ends. DNA of the CDR3: TGTGCCAGCAGCCAAAAAGGACTTGGCTACACCTTC. Residues: CASSQKGLGYTF.

This clonotype showed up just a few times. The J gene is TRBJ2-7, the V gene TRBV6-2 or TRBV6-3; perhaps TRBD2 as D (7 bases). There are 14 residues in the CDR3. Germline V gene data show CDR1 as MNHEY and CDR2 as SVGEGT. V was trimmed by 2 bases and J by 6 bases, leaving 14 bases between them. The DNA of the CDR3 is TGTGCCAGCAGTTACGGGGGGGCCCCAGGCGAGCAGTACTTC. Amino acids: CASSYGGAPGEQYF.

The V and J genes are TRBV6-1 and TRBJ1-2; 8 bases are a match to TRBD1. The J segment lost 3 bases and the V segment lost 5 bases, leaving 8 bases of the junction unmatched. The CDR3 spans 15 residues. Germline V gene lookup returns CDR1 MNHNS and CDR2 SASEGT. The CDR3 DNA is TGTGCCAGCAGTCGGACAGGGAATTTTCACTATGGCTACACCTTC. This translates into CASSRTGNFHYGYTF.